This record concerns one T cell receptor beta chain sequence. This entry is derived from a study of blood T cell repertoires in COVID-19. Original methodology: Nucleated cell number was recorded as an estimate derived from reference gene primer amplification. Clones were read by immunoSEQ multiplex PCR, and TCRdb kept only the in-frame ones, dropping some. V and J calls and clone size come straight from that table; D and trimming were deduced from the DNA. The table lists about 210,000 clones, around 80% of them singletons. Seattle-derived patients entered the study during active infection and were followed longitudinally. Germline trimming cut 5 bases from V and 2 bases from J; bases unmatched to any gene: 9. This CDR3 region has 16 residues. CDR1 MDHEN and CDR2 SYDVKM come from the germline V gene.

V usage is TRBV28 and J usage is TRBJ2-3, with 8 bases identical to TRBD2. The sequence was collected from an older woman with COVID-19, enrolled during active disease. Material: peripheral blood. CDR3: CASSPVGRGVTDTQYF. Written as DNA, the CDR3 is TGTGCCAGCAGTCCCGTAGGGCGGGGGGTCACAGATACGCAGTATTTT.